What follows are 4 T cell receptor beta chains derived from one specimen sequenced in a study of CD8+ T cells in alopecia areata. Extracted RNA was reverse transcribed into cDNA, the sequencing template. This table comes from immunoSEQ multiplex PCR, and its TCRdb copy is limited to in-frame clones, with some not included. The sample lists 200,000 to 250,000 clones, approximately 52% occurring once. The sequenced sample was CD4+ T cells sorted from blood, obtained at week 0. These receptors were obtained from a human donor with alopecia areata.

The chain uses TRBV29-1 and TRBJ1-4; D gene uncertain. The CDR3 has 11 amino acids. The ends were cut back, 1 base at V and 11 bases at J, with 8 bases in the middle. Germline V gene lookup returns CDR1 SQVTM and CDR2 ANQGSEA. The DNA of the CDR3 is TGCAGCGTTGAAGTACAGTGGAAACTGTTTTTT. This encodes CSVEVQWKLFF.

The chain joins TRBV6-5 to TRBJ2-5; D ambiguous. The V and J ends lost 0 bases and 5 bases respectively, with 10 bases between them. The CDR3 is 14 residues long. CDR1 and CDR2 (germline): MNHEY, SVGAGI. The CDR3 DNA reads as TGTGCCAGCAGTTACTCACTTTTGTCCGAGACCCAGTACTTC. Protein sequence: CASSYSLLSETQYF.

This clone was found a few times. This chain links TRBV2 with TRBJ2-3, with 7 bases lining up with TRBD2. Germline trimming cut 7 bases from V and 0 bases from J; bases unmatched to any gene: 4. Germline V gene sequence: CDR1 SNHLY, CDR2 FYNNEI. The CDR3 runs to 14 residues. CDR3 amino acids: CASKTSASTDTQYF. The CDR3 nucleotides read TGTGCCAGCAAAACTAGCGCTAGCACAGATACGCAGTATTTT.

This clone was seen repeatedly, ten times or more. The gene calls are TRBV7-2 and TRBJ1-1; perhaps TRBD1 as D (6 bases). The CDR3 totals 14 residues. The germline V and J ends were trimmed by 7 bases and 1 base, with 13 bases remaining between them. CDR1 is SGHTA, CDR2 FQGNSA, per germline. The CDR3 bases are TGTGCCAGCATCCCGGGCAGGGGGAACACTGAAGCTTTCTTT. Residues: CASIPGRGNTEAFF. The complete variable domain, with remaining parts taken from reference TRBV7-2 and TRBJ1-1, reads GAGVSQSPSNKVTEKGKDVELRCDPISGHTALYWYRQSLGQGLEFLIYFQGNSAPDKSGLPSDRFSAERTGGSVSTLTIQRTQQEDSAVYLCASIPGRGNTEAFFGQGTRLTVV.